This record concerns one T cell receptor (beta chain) sequence. Its antigen remains unidentified. Trimming took 6 bases from V and 2 from J, leaving 14 bases between them. The CDR3 is 14 residues long. A 5'RACE template-switching step, the method used to make TCR cDNA, added a universal primer site and UMIs. TCRdb recomputed calls from the 5' RACE reads with MiXCR, one row per CDR3 protein. The sample holds 300,000 to 400,000 distinct CDR3 sequences; 6.2% are singletons and the top ten take about 15%. This specimen comes from a study of T cells after yellow fever vaccination. In the study overall: Each low-cell-number fraction was prepared by means of SMART-Seq v4 Ultra Low Input.

Overall study findings and caveats: A weaker secondary response peaked on day 5, the primary on day 15. The study re-detected most primary-vaccination clones after the booster (approximately 96% CD4, roughly 91% CD8).

This TCR came from a man younger than 45 who received the YFV17D yellow fever vaccine. The specimen was PBMCs, collected 5 days after the yellow fever booster vaccination. This rearrangement joins TRBV12-3 or TRBV12-4 to TRBJ2-7; no firm D call. CDR3 protein: CASRDDGAPYEQYF. The CDR3 DNA reads as TGTGCCAGCAGGGACGACGGAGCCCCCTACGAGCAGTACTTC.